This is a list of T cell receptor beta chains from one sample in a study of T-cell reconstitution after alpha-beta-depleted transplantation in children. TCRdb ran MiXCR on the PCR reads and lists one entry per CDR3 protein. Of around 250,000 distinct CDR3 sequences listed, more than 8% are singletons. The material was PBMCs from the stem cell graft donor, obtained from the stem cell graft. The receptors stem from a human donor who donated a stem cell graft to a child with SCID. The CDR3 runs from the conserved cysteine through the conserved F or W. Fields, in order: J gene, D gene, clone size, V gene, CDR3 DNA, CDR3 protein. The D gene is left open where the match is weak. Expanded clones get a size class; other rows say once, few or many, or leave the size out.

j_gene: TRBJ2-3
d_gene: NA
abundance: few
v_gene: TRBV10-3
CDR3nt: TGTGCCATCAGAGGCGGGGTATCTAGCACAGATACGCAGTATTTT
CDR3aa: CAIRGGVSSTDTQYF

j_gene: TRBJ1-2
d_gene: TRBD1
abundance: few
v_gene: TRBV5-8
CDR3nt: TGTGCCAGCAGCTCTACCCCGGGACAGGGTTCCGGCTACACCTTC
CDR3aa: CASSSTPGQGSGYTF

j_gene: TRBJ2-3
d_gene: NA
abundance: NA
v_gene: TRBV5-6
CDR3nt: TGTGCCAGCAGCTTGGCTCAAGGGGGACTAAACACAGATACGCAGTATTTT
CDR3aa: CASSLAQGGLNTDTQYF

j_gene: TRBJ2-3
d_gene: TRBD2
abundance: NA
v_gene: TRBV10-2
CDR3nt: TGCGCCAGCAGTGAGGCGGGGGGCCACACAGATACGCAGTATTTT
CDR3aa: CASSEAGGHTDTQYF

j_gene: TRBJ2-7
d_gene: NA
abundance: NA
v_gene: TRBV5-1
CDR3nt: TGCGCCAGCAGCTTGGACGGCGGGAAGTGGGAGCAGTACTTC
CDR3aa: CASSLDGGKWEQYF

j_gene: TRBJ1-2
d_gene: NA
abundance: NA
v_gene: TRBV19
CDR3nt: TGTGCCAGTACAGGGGTTGACTATGGCTACACCTTC
CDR3aa: CASTGVDYGYTF

j_gene: TRBJ1-5
d_gene: NA
abundance: many
v_gene: TRBV20-1
CDR3nt: TGCAGTGCTAGTCGAGCCGATGGTGGAGGGAATCAGCCCCAGCATTTT
CDR3aa: CSASRADGGGNQPQHF

j_gene: TRBJ2-7
d_gene: NA
abundance: few
v_gene: TRBV2
CDR3nt: TGTGCCAGCAGTGACGGCCGTGCCGAGCAGTACTTC
CDR3aa: CASSDGRAEQYF

j_gene: TRBJ2-3
d_gene: NA
abundance: many
v_gene: TRBV10-1
CDR3nt: TGCGCCAGCAGTGAGGGAAAGGGGAATAAGGCAGATACGCAGTATTTT
CDR3aa: CASSEGKGNKADTQYF

j_gene: TRBJ2-7
d_gene: TRBD1
abundance: NA
v_gene: TRBV6-5
CDR3nt: TGTGCCAGCAGTTCCCCCCCCAGGGGGAGCTCCTACGAGCAGTACTTC
CDR3aa: CASSSPPRGSSYEQYF

j_gene: TRBJ1-1
d_gene: NA
abundance: few
v_gene: TRBV12-3/TRBV12-4
CDR3nt: TGTGCCAGCAGATCGGGACGGGTGAACACTGAAGCTTTCTTT
CDR3aa: CASRSGRVNTEAFF

j_gene: TRBJ2-7
d_gene: TRBD2
abundance: NA
v_gene: TRBV7-2
CDR3nt: TGTGCCAGCAGCTTAGTGGCTAGCGGGGCGTATGAGCAGTACTTC
CDR3aa: CASSLVASGAYEQYF

j_gene: TRBJ1-3
d_gene: NA
abundance: NA
v_gene: TRBV20-1
CDR3nt: TGCAGTGCTAGAGATCGCTCCCGGGGGAGCTCTGGAAACACCATATATTTT
CDR3aa: CSARDRSRGSSGNTIYF

j_gene: TRBJ2-1
d_gene: NA
abundance: NA
v_gene: TRBV15
CDR3nt: TGTGCCACCAGCAGAGTAGGTCGGGGTGCCTACAATGAGCAGTTCTTC
CDR3aa: CATSRVGRGAYNEQFF

j_gene: TRBJ2-2
d_gene: TRBD2
abundance: NA
v_gene: TRBV7-2
CDR3nt: TGTGCCAGCAGCGGGGCGGGACTACTGAACACCGGGGAGCTGTTTTTT
CDR3aa: CASSGAGLLNTGELFF

j_gene: TRBJ2-7
d_gene: NA
abundance: NA
v_gene: TRBV6-1
CDR3nt: TGTGCCAGCAGTACCACTACACCTTTATCCTACGAGCAGTACTTC
CDR3aa: CASSTTTPLSYEQYF

j_gene: TRBJ1-2
d_gene: TRBD1
abundance: NA
v_gene: TRBV4-1
CDR3nt: TGCGCCAGCAGCCAACTGACAGGGGGTAACTATGGCTACACCTTC
CDR3aa: CASSQLTGGNYGYTF

j_gene: TRBJ2-1
d_gene: TRBD2
abundance: few
v_gene: TRBV29-1
CDR3nt: TGCAGCGTTGATGTAGCGGGGGGTCACAATGAGCAGCTCTTC
CDR3aa: CSVDVAGGHNEQLF

j_gene: TRBJ2-1
d_gene: TRBD1
abundance: NA
v_gene: TRBV20-1
CDR3nt: TGCAGTGCTCCCGGGACAGGGTCCTACAATGAGCAGTTCTTC
CDR3aa: CSAPGTGSYNEQFF

j_gene: TRBJ1-1
d_gene: NA
abundance: few
v_gene: TRBV12-5
CDR3nt: TGTGCTAGTGGTTTGGACACAGGGAGGGTAGAAGCTTTCTTT
CDR3aa: CASGLDTGRVEAFF

j_gene: TRBJ2-7
d_gene: NA
abundance: few
v_gene: TRBV5-1
CDR3nt: TGCGCCAGCAGAAGGGAGCAGCAACTTACCTACGAGCAGTACTTC
CDR3aa: CASRREQQLTYEQYF

j_gene: TRBJ1-6
d_gene: NA
abundance: NA
v_gene: TRBV25-1
CDR3nt: TGTGCCAGCAGTGAAACGGGCCCCAATAATTCACCCCTCCACTTT
CDR3aa: CASSETGPNNSPLHF

j_gene: TRBJ2-7
d_gene: NA
abundance: few
v_gene: TRBV12-3/TRBV12-4
CDR3nt: TGTGCCAGCAGGGGGGCCGGCGAGCAGTACTTC
CDR3aa: CASRGAGEQYF

j_gene: TRBJ2-5
d_gene: TRBD1
abundance: few
v_gene: TRBV13
CDR3nt: TGTGCCAGCAGCTTACGGGACAGGGAAATCAGAAGGGGAGAGACCCAGTACTTC
CDR3aa: CASSLRDREIRRGETQYF

j_gene: TRBJ2-7
d_gene: TRBD1
abundance: NA
v_gene: TRBV7-3
CDR3nt: TGTGCCAGCAGCTCGGACAGGGGGACCGAGCAGTACTTC
CDR3aa: CASSSDRGTEQYF

j_gene: TRBJ2-1
d_gene: NA
abundance: many
v_gene: TRBV5-1
CDR3nt: TGCGCCAGCAGCTTGGCCTTTTCAGGGCAGGGGTCCAACAATGAGCAGTTCTTC
CDR3aa: CASSLAFSGQGSNNEQFF

j_gene: TRBJ2-1
d_gene: TRBD1
abundance: few
v_gene: TRBV5-6
CDR3nt: TGTGCCAGCGCGGGACAGGGTTACAATGAGCAGTTCTTC
CDR3aa: CASAGQGYNEQFF

j_gene: TRBJ2-5
d_gene: TRBD2
abundance: NA
v_gene: TRBV6-5
CDR3nt: TGTGCCAGCAGTTACCTCGGACTAGCGGGGCCATGGGAGACCCAGTACTTC
CDR3aa: CASSYLGLAGPWETQYF

j_gene: TRBJ1-1
d_gene: TRBD1
abundance: many
v_gene: TRBV13
CDR3nt: TGTGCCAGCAGAAGGGACAGAACGAACACTGAAGCTTTCTTT
CDR3aa: CASRRDRTNTEAFF

j_gene: TRBJ1-1
d_gene: NA
abundance: few
v_gene: TRBV16
CDR3nt: TGTGCCAGCAGCCGCCGGACTGAAGCTTTCTTT
CDR3aa: CASSRRTEAFF

j_gene: TRBJ1-4
d_gene: NA
abundance: few
v_gene: TRBV7-9
CDR3nt: TGTGCCAGCAGCCGTGCCGGGACCGTTAATGAAAAACTGTTTTTT
CDR3aa: CASSRAGTVNEKLFF

j_gene: TRBJ2-1
d_gene: NA
abundance: NA
v_gene: TRBV6-2/TRBV6-3
CDR3nt: TGTGCCAGCAACACCCTAGGAGGTGAGCAGTTCTTC
CDR3aa: CASNTLGGEQFF

j_gene: TRBJ2-5
d_gene: NA
abundance: many
v_gene: TRBV5-5
CDR3nt: TGTGCCAGCAGCACCGCCCAAGAGACCCAGTACTTC
CDR3aa: CASSTAQETQYF

j_gene: TRBJ2-7
d_gene: TRBD2
abundance: NA
v_gene: TRBV5-6
CDR3nt: TGTGCCAGCTGCGAGGGACTAGCGGGGTCCTACGAGCAGTACTTC
CDR3aa: CASCEGLAGSYEQYF

j_gene: TRBJ2-3
d_gene: TRBD1
abundance: many
v_gene: TRBV2
CDR3nt: TGTGCCAGCGGAAGGGACAGGAGCACAGATACGCAGTATTTT
CDR3aa: CASGRDRSTDTQYF